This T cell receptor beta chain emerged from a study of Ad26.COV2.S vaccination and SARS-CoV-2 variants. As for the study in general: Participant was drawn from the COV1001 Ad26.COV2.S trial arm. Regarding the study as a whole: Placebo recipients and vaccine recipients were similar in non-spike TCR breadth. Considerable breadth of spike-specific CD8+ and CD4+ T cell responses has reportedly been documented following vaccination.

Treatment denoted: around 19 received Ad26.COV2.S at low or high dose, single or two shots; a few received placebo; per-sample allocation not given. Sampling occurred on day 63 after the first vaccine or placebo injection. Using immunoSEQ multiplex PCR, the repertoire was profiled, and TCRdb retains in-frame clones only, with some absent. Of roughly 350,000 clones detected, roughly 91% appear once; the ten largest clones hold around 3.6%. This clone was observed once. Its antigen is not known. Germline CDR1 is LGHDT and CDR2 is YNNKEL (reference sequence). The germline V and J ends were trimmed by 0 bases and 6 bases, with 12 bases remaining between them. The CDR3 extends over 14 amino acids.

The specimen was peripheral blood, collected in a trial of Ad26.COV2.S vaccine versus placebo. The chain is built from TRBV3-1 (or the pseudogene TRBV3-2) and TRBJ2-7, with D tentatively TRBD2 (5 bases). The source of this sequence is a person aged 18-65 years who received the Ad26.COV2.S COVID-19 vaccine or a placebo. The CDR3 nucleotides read TGTGCCAGCAGCCAAGATTTGATCCGGGGCGAGCAGTACTTC. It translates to CASSQDLIRGEQYF.